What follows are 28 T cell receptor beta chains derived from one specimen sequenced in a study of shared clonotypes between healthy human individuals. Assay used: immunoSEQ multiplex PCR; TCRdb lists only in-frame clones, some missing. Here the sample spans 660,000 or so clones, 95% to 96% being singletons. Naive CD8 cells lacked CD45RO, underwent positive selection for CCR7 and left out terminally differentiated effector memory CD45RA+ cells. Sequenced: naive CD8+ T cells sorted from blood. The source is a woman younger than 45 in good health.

This chain's CDR3 is CASSLGLGPNEQFF. In DNA, the CDR3 is TGTGCCAGCAGCTTAGGACTAGGGCCAAATGAGCAGTTCTTC. This chain connects TRBV11-2 to TRBJ2-1, with D tentatively TRBD2 (6 bases). Trimming shortened V by 1 base and J by 7 bases, and 11 bases separated the two germline ends. Germline CDR1 SGHAT, CDR2 FQNNGV. This CDR3 comprises 14 residues. Drawing the rest from reference TRBV11-2 and TRBJ2-1, the complete variable domain is EAGVAQSPRYKIIEKRQSVAFWCNPISGHATLYWYQQILGQGPKLLIQFQNNGVVDDSQLPKDRFSAERLKGVDSTLKIQPAKLEDSAVYLCASSLGLGPNEQFFGPGTRLTVL.

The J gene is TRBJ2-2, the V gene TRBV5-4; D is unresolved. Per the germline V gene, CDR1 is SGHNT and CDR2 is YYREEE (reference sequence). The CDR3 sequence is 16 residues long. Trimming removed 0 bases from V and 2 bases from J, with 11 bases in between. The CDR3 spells CASSLGSHQNTGELFF. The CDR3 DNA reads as TGTGCCAGCAGCTTGGGCAGCCATCAAAACACCGGGGAGCTGTTTTTT.

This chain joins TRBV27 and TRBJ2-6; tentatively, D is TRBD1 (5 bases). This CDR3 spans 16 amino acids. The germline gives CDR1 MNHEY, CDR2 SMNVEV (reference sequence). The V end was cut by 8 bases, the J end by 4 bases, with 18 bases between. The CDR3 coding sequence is TGTGCCAGCCATTCGGAGACAGCAACCGGGGCCAACGTCCTGACTTTC. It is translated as CASHSETATGANVLTF.

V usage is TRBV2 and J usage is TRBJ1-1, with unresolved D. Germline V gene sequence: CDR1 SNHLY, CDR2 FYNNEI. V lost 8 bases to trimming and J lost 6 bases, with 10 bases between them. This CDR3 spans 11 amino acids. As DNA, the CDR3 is TGTGCCAGCCATGTTAGGGCTGAAGCTTTCTTT. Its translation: CASHVRAEAFF.

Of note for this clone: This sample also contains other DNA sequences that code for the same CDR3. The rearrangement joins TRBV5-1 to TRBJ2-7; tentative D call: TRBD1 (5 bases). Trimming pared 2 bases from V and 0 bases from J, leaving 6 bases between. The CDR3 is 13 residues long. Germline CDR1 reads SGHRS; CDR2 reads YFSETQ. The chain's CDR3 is CASSFTGSYEQYF. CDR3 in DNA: TGCGCCAGCAGCTTCACAGGCTCCTACGAGCAGTACTTC.

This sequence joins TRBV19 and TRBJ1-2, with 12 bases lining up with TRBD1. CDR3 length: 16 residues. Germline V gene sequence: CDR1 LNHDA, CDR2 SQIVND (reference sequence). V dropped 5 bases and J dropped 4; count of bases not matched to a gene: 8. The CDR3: CASSFRDRGHGYGYTF. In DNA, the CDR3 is TGTGCCAGTAGTTTCCGGGACAGGGGGCATGGCTATGGCTACACCTTC. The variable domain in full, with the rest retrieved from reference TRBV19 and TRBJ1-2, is DGGITQSPKYLFRKEGQNVTLSCEQNLNHDAMYWYRQDPGQGLRLIYYSQIVNDFQKGDIAEGYSVSREKKESFPLTVTSAQKNPTAFYLCASSFRDRGHGYGYTFGSGTRLTVV.

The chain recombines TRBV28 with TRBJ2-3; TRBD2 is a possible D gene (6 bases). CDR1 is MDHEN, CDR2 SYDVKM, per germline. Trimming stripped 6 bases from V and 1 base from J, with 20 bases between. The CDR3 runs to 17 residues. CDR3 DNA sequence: TGTGCCAGCAGCCTGCGGGGAGGAGCGGAAGGCACAGATACGCAGTATTTT. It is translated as CASSLRGGAEGTDTQYF.

The CDR3 DNA sequence: TGTGCCAGCAGCTTCGAGGGATATGGCTACACCTTC. Translated: CASSFEGYGYTF. The V call is TRBV5-6, the J call TRBJ1-2, with D unresolved. The germline V gene encodes CDR1 SGHDT and CDR2 YYEEEE. The CDR3 runs to 12 residues. V dropped 2 bases and J dropped 5 bases, with 7 bases sitting between them.

The CDR3: CASSQVSGGGNEQFF. In DNA, the CDR3 is TGTGCCAGCAGCCAAGTTTCGGGGGGAGGAAATGAGCAGTTCTTC. V is TRBV14 and J is TRBJ2-1; 7 bases are a match to TRBD2. Trimming took 1 base from V and 7 from J; bases not matched to a gene: 7. Germline lookup yields CDR1 SGHDN and CDR2 FVKESK. The CDR3 is 15 amino acids. Looking up the rest from reference TRBV14 and TRBJ2-1 gives the full variable domain: EAGVTQFPSHSVIEKGQTVTLRCDPISGHDNLYWYRRVMGKEIKFLLHFVKESKQDESGMPNNRFLAERTGGTYSTLKVQPAELEDSGVYFCASSQVSGGGNEQFFGPGTRLTVL.

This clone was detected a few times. CDR3 sequence reads: CASSFREPYEQYF. For the CDR3, the DNA is TGCGCCAGCAGCTTCCGGGAGCCCTACGAGCAGTACTTC. This chain links TRBV5-1 with TRBJ2-7; a possible D gene is TRBD2 (6 bases). This CDR3 is 13 amino acids long. Germline V gene sequence: CDR1 SGHRS, CDR2 YFSETQ. V lost 2 bases to trimming and J lost 2 bases, with 8 bases between them.

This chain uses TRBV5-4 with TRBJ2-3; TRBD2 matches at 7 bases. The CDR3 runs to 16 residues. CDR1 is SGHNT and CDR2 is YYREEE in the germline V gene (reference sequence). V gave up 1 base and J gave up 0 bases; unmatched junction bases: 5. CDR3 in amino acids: CASSLPSSGSTDTQYF. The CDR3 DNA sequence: TGTGCCAGCAGCTTGCCCTCTAGCGGAAGCACAGATACGCAGTATTTT.

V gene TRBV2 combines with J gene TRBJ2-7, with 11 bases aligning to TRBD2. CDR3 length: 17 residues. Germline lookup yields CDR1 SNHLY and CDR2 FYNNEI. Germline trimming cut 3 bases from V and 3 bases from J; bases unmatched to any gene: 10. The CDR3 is CASSEVLAGALGYEQYF. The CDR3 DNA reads TGTGCCAGCAGTGAGGTACTAGCGGGAGCCCTGGGCTACGAGCAGTACTTC. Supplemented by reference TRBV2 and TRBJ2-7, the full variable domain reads EPEVTQTPSHQVTQMGQEVILRCVPISNHLYFYWYRQILGQKVEFLVSFYNNEISEKSEIFDDQFSVERPDGSNFTLKIRSTKLEDSAMYFCASSEVLAGALGYEQYFGPGTRLTVT.

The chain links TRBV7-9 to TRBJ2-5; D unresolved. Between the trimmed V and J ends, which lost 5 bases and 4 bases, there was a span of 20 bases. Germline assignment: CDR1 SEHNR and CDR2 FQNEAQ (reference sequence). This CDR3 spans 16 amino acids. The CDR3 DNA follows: TGTGCCAGCAGCCCTAGTCGTGGTTTGCAGGTAGAGACCCAGTACTTC. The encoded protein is CASSPSRGLQVETQYF.

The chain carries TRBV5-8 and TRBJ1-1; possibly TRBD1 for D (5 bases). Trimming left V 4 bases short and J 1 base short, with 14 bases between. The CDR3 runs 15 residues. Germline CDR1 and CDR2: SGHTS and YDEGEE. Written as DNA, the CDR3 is TGTGCCAGCAGCGGAGGGACTCCATGGAACACTGAAGCTTTCTTT. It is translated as CASSGGTPWNTEAFF.

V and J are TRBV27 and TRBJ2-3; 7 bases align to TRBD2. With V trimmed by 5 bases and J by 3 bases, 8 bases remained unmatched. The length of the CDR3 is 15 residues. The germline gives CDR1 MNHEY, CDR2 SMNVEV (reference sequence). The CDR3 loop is CASSPGAGATDTQYF. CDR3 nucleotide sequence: TGTGCCAGCAGTCCCGGGGCGGGAGCGACAGATACGCAGTATTTT.

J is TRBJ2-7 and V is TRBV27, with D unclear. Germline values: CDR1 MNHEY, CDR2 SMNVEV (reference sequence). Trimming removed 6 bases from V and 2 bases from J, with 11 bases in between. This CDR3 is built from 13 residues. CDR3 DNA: TGTGCCAGCAGAACGACTGGAACCTACGAGCAGTACTTC. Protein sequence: CASRTTGTYEQYF.

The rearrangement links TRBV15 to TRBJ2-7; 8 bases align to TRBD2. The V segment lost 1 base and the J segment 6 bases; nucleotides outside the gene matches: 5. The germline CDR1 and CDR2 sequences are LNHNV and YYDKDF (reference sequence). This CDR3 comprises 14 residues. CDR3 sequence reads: CATSRGELAVEQYF. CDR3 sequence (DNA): TGTGCCACCAGCAGAGGGGAACTAGCGGTCGAGCAGTACTTC.

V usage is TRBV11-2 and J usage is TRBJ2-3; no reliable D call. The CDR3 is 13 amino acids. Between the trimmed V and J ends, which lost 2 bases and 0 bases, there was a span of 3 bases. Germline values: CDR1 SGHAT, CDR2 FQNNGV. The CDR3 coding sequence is TGTGCCAGCAGCTTAACTAGCACAGATACGCAGTATTTT. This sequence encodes CASSLTSTDTQYF.

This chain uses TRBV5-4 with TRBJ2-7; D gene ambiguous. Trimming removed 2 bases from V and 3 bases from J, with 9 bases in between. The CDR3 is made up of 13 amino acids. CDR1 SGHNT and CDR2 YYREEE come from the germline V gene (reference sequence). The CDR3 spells CASSFLDHYEQYF. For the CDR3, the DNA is TGTGCCAGCAGCTTCCTAGACCACTACGAGCAGTACTTC.

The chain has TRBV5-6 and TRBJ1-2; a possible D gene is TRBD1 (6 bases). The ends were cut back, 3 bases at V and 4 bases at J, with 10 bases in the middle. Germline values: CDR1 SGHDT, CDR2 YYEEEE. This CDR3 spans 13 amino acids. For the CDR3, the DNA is TGTGCCAGCAGCTCGTCGGGGGCCTATGGCTACACCTTC. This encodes CASSSSGAYGYTF.

This CDR3 is CSVVAGVNTEAFF. As DNA, the CDR3 is TGCAGCGTTGTTGCCGGGGTGAACACTGAAGCTTTCTTT. V gene TRBV29-1 combines with J gene TRBJ1-1; D ambiguous. Trimming shortened V by 4 bases and J by 0 bases, and 9 bases separated the two germline ends. This CDR3 has 13 amino acids. Germline V gene lookup returns CDR1 SQVTM and CDR2 ANQGSEA.

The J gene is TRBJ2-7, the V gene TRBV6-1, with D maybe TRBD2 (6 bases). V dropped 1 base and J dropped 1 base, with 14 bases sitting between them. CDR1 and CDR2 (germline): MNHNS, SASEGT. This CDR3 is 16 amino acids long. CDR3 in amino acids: CASSEEEGRESYEQYF. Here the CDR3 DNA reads TGTGCCAGCAGTGAAGAGGAGGGGCGTGAGTCCTACGAGCAGTACTTC.

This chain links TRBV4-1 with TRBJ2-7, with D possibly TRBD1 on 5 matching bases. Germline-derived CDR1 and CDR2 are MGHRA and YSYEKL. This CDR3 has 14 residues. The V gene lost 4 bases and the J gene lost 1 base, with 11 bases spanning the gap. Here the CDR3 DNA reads TGCGCCAGCAGCCGAGTGACAGAATCCTACGAGCAGTACTTC. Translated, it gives CASSRVTESYEQYF.

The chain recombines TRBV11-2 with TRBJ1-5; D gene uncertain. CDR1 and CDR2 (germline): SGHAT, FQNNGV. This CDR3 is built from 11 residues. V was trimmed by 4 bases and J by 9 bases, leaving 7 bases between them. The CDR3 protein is CASSSVWPQHF. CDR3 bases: TGTGCCAGCAGCTCCGTCTGGCCCCAGCATTTT.

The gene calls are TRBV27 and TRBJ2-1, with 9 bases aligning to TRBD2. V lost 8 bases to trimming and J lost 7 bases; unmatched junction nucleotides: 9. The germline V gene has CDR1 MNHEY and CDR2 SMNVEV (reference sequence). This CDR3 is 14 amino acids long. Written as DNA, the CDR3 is TGTGCCAGCCGTAGCGGGGGCGGTCGGAATGAGCAGTTCTTC. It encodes CASRSGGGRNEQFF.

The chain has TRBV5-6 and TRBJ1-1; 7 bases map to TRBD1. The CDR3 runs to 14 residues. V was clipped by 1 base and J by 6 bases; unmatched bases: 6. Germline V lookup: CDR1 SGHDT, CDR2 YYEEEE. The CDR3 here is CASSLSGGSAEAFF. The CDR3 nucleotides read TGTGCCAGCAGCTTGTCAGGGGGGAGCGCTGAAGCTTTCTTT.

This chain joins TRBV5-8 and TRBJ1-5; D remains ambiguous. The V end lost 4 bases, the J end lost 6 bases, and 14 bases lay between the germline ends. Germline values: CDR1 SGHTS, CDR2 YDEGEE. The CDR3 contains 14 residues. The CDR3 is CASSPPTRTQPQHF. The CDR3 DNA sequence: TGTGCCAGCAGCCCCCCGACGAGGACTCAGCCCCAGCATTTT.

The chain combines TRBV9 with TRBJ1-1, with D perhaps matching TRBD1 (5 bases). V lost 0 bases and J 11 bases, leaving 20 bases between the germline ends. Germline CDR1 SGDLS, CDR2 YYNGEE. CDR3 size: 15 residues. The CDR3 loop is CASSVETVPHRGAFF. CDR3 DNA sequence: TGTGCCAGCAGCGTAGAAACAGTACCCCACCGGGGGGCTTTCTTT.